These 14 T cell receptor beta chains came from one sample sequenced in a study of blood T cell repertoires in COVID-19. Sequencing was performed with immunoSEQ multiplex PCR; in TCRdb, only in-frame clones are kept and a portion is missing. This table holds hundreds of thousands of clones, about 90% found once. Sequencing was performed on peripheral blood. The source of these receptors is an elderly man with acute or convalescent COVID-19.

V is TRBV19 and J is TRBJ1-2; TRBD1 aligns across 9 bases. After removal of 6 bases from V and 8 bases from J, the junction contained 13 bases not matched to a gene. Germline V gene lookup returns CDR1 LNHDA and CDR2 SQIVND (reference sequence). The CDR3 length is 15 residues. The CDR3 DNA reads TGTGCCAGTAGCCCTCCGTTGGGACAGGGTTCAGGCTACACCTTC. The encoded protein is CASSPPLGQGSGYTF.

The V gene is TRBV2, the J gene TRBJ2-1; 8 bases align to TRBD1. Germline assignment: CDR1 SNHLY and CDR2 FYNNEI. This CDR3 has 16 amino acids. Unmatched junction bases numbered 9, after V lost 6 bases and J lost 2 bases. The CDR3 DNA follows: TGTGCCAGCAGAGGGCCGACAGGGGTTCCCTACAATGAGCAGTTCTTC. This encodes CASRGPTGVPYNEQFF.

The CDR3 sequence is CASSLATGGNQPQHF. The CDR3 DNA is TGTGCCAGCAGCTTAGCCACAGGGGGCAATCAGCCCCAGCATTTT. This chain joins TRBV11-2 and TRBJ1-5, with 7 bases lining up with TRBD1. The CDR3 sequence is 15 residues long. Looked up from germline, CDR1 is SGHAT and CDR2 is FQNNGV. V shed 1 base and J 2 bases; nucleotides not matched to a gene: 2. Together with reference TRBV11-2 and TRBJ1-5, the CDR3 gives the full variable domain: EAGVAQSPRYKIIEKRQSVAFWCNPISGHATLYWYQQILGQGPKLLIQFQNNGVVDDSQLPKDRFSAERLKGVDSTLKIQPAKLEDSAVYLCASSLATGGNQPQHFGDGTRLSIL.

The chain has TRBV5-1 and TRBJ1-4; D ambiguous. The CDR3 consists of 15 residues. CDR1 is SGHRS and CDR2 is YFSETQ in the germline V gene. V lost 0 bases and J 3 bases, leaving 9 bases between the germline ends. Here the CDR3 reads CASSLGLTPNEKLFF. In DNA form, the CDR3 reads TGCGCCAGCAGCTTGGGCCTAACCCCTAATGAAAAACTGTTTTTT.

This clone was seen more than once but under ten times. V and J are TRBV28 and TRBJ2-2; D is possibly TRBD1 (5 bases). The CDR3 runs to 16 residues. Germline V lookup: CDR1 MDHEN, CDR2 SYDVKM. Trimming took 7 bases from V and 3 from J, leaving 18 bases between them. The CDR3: CASNNGRASYTGELFF. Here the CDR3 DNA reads TGTGCCAGCAATAACGGCAGGGCCTCGTACACCGGGGAGCTGTTTTTT.

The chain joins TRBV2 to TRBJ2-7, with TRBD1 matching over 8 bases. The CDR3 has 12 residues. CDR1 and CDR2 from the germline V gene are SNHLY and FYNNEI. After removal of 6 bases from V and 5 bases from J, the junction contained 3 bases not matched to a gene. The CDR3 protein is CASSVTGDEQYF. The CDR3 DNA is TGTGCCAGCAGCGTGACAGGGGACGAGCAGTACTTC.

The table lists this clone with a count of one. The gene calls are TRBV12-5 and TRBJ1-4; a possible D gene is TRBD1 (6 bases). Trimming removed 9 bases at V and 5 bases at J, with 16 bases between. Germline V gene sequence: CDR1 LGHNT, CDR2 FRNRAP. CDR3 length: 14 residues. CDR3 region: CASGLGQRNEKLFF. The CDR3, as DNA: TGTGCTAGCGGGCTTGGACAGAGAAATGAAAAACTGTTTTTT.

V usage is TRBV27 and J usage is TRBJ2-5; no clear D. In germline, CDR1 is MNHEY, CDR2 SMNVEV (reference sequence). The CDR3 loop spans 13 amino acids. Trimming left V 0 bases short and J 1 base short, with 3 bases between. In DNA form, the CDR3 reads TGTGCCAGCAGTTTATCTCGCCAAGAGACCCAGTACTTC. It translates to CASSLSRQETQYF.

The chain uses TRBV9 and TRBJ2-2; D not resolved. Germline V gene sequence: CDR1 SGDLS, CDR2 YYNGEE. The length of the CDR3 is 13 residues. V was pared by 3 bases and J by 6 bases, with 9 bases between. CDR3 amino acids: CASSAPSAGELFF. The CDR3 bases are TGTGCCAGCAGCGCTCCGTCGGCCGGGGAGCTGTTTTTT.

The CDR3 region is CASTLRGSSYEQYF. In nucleotides, the CDR3 is TGTGCCAGCACCTTAAGGGGCAGCTCCTACGAGCAGTACTTC. This rearrangement joins TRBV2 to TRBJ2-7, with a possible D match to TRBD1 (5 bases). Germline CDR1 and CDR2: SNHLY and FYNNEI. V was shortened by 7 bases and J by 0 bases, with 13 bases between the two germline ends. The CDR3 spans 14 residues.

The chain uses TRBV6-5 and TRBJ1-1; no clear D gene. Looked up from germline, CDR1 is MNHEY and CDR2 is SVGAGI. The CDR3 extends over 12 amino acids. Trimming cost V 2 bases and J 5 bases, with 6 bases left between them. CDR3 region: CASSYAGTEAFF. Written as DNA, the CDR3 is TGTGCCAGCAGTTACGCGGGGACTGAAGCTTTCTTT.

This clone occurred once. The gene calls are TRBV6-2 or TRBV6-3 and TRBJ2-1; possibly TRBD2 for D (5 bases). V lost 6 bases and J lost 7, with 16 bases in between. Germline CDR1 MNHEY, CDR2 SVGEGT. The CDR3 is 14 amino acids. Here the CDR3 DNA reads TGTGCCAGCAGCTTAAGCGGCCTGAGAAATGAGCAGTTCTTC. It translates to CASSLSGLRNEQFF.

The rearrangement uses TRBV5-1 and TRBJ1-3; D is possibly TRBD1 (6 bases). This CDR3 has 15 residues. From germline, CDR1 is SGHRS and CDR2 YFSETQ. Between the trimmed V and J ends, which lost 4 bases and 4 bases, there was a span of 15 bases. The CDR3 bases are TGCGCCAGCAGCCGGTATGGGGGCGAGGGAAACACCATATATTTT. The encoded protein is CASSRYGGEGNTIYF.

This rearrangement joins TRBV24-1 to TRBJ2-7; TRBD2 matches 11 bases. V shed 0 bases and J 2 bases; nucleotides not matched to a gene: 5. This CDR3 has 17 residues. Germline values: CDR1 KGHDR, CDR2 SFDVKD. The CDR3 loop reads CATSDLGTSGPTYEQYF. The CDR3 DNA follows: TGTGCCACCAGTGATTTGGGGACTAGCGGCCCCACCTACGAGCAGTACTTC.